This T cell receptor (beta chain) was observed in a study of molecular identifiers for immune sequencing clone quantification. General observations from the study: Clones above 20 RNA copies held over 97% of effector molecules, under 1% in naive cells. Barcode-sharing identical TCR molecules could underestimate highly expanded clone sizes.

TCRdb re-called the PCR reads through MiXCR, storing one row per CDR3 protein. The data contain about 510,000 distinct CDR3 sequences, roughly 26% of them singletons. Naive CD8 libraries came from around 20,000 to 1,000,000 sorted cells with 10%, 30% or 50% RNA. CD8+CD4-CCR7+CD45RA+ cells were sorted as naive CD8 T cells. A note on this clonotype: The antigen is undetermined. Just one base apart from a much larger clone, this may be a read error.

There are 13 residues in the CDR3. Material for sequencing was naive CD8+ T cells from blood, with Jurkat cell RNA spiked in. Subset indicated: FACS-sorted CD8+CD4-CCR7+CD45RA+ naive T cells. The TCR sequence derives from a human donor in good health. Some libraries in this study had Jurkat cell RNA spiked in. The rearrangement uses TRBV12-3 or TRBV12-4 and TRBJ2-4, with a tentative D call TRBD2 (5 bases). CDR3 DNA sequence: TGTGCCAGCTCTGACCTAGCCAAAACCATTCAGTACTTC. Encoded protein: CASSDLAKTIQYF.